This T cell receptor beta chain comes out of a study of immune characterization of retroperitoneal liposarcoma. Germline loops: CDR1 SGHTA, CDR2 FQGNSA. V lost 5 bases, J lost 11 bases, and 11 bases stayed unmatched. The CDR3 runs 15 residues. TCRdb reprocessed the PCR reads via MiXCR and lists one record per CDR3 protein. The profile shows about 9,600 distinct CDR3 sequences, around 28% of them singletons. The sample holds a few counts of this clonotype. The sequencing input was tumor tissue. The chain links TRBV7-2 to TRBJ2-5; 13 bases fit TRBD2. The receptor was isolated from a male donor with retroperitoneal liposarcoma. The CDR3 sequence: CASSPGTSGKNEQYF. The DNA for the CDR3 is TGTGCCAGCAGCCCAGGGACTAGCGGGAAAAATGAGCAGTACTTC.